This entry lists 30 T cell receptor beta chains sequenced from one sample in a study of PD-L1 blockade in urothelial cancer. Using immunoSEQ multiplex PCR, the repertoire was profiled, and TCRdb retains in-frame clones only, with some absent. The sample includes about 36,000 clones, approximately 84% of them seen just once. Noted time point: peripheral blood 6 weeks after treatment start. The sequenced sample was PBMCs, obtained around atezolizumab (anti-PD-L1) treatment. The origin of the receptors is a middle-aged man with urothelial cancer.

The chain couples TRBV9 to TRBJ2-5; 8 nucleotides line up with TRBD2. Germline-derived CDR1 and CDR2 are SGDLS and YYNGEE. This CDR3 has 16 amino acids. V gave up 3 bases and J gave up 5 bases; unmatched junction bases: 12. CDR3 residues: CASSGTPGLGRETQYF. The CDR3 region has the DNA TGTGCCAGCAGCGGGACCCCGGGACTAGGGAGGGAGACCCAGTACTTC.

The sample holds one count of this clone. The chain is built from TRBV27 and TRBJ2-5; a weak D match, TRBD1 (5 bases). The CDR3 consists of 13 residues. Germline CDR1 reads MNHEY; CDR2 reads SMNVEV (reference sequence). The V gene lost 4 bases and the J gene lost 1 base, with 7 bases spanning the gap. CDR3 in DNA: TGTGCCAGCAGTTATGACAGCCAAGAGACCCAGTACTTC. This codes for CASSYDSQETQYF.

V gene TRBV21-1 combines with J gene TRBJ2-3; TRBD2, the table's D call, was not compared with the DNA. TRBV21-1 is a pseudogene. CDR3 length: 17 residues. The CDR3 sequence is CASSKRTSGSHTDTQYF. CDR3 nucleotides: TGTGCCAGCAGCAAACGTACCAGCGGGAGCCACACAGATACGCAGTATTTT.

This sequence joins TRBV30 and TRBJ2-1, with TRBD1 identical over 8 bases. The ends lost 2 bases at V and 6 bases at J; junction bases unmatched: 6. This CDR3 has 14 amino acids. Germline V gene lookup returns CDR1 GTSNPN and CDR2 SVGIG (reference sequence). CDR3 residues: CAWSRGQGGNEQFF. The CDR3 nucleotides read TGTGCCTGGAGTCGCGGACAGGGAGGCAATGAGCAGTTCTTC.

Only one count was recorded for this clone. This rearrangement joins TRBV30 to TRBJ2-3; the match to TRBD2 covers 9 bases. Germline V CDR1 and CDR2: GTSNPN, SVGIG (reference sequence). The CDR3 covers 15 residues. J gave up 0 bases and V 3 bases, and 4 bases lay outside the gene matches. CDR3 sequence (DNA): TGTGCCTGGAGGCTAGCGGGAACTAGCACAGATACGCAGTATTTT. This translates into CAWRLAGTSTDTQYF.

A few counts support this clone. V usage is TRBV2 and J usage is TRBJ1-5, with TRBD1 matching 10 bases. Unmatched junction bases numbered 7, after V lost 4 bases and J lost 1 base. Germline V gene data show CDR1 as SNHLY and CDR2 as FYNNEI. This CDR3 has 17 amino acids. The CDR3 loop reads CASSVGQGLISNQPQHF. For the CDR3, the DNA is TGTGCCAGCAGTGTGGGACAGGGGCTTATAAGCAATCAGCCCCAGCATTTT.

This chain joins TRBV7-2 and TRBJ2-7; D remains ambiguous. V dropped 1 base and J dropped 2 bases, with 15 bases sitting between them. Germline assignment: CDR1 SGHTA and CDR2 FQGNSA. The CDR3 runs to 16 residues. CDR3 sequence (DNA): TGTGCCAGCAGCTTAGGCCGGGTTGCCGGCCCCTACGAGCAGTACTTC. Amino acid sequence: CASSLGRVAGPYEQYF.

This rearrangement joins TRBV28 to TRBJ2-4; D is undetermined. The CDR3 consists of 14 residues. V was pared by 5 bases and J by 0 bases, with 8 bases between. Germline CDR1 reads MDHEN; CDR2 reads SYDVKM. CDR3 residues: CASSPHGAKNIQYF. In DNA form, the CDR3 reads TGTGCCAGCAGTCCCCACGGAGCCAAAAACATTCAGTACTTC.

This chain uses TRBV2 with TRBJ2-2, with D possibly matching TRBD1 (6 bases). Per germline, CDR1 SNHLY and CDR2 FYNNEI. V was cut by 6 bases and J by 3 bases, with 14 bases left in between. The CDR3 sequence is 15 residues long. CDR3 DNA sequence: TGTGCCAGCAGCCCGGGACATGCTTACACCGGGGAGCTGTTTTTT. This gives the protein CASSPGHAYTGELFF.

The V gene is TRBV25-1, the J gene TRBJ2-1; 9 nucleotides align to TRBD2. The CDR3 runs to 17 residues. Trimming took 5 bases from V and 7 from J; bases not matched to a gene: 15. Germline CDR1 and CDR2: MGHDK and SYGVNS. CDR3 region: CASSRVGSGSHGNEQFF. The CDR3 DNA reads TGTGCCAGCAGTCGCGTCGGTAGCGGGAGCCACGGTAATGAGCAGTTCTTC.

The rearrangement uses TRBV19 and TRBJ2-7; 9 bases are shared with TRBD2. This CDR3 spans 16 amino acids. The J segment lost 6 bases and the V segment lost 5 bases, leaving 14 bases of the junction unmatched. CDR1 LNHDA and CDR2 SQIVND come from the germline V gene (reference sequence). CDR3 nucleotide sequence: TGTGCCAGTAGTCTTAGGCCGGGACTAGCCGACTCCGAGCAGTACTTC. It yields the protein CASSLRPGLADSEQYF.

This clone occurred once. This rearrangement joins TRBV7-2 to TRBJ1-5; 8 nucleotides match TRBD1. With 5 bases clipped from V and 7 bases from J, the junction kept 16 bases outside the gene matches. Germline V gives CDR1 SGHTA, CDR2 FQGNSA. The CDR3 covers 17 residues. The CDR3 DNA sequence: TGTGCCAGCAGCCATCAAAAAGGACAGGGCATAGGACAGCCCCAGCATTTT. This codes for CASSHQKGQGIGQPQHF. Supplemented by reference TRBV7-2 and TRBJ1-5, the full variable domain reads GAGVSQSPSNKVTEKGKDVELRCDPISGHTALYWYRQSLGQGLEFLIYFQGNSAPDKSGLPSDRFSAERTGGSVSTLTIQRTQQEDSAVYLCASSHQKGQGIGQPQHFGDGTRLSIL.

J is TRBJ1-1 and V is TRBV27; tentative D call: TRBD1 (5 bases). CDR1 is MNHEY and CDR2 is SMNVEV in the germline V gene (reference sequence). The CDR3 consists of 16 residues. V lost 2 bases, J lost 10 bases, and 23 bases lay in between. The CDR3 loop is CASSLISGRGIVRAFF. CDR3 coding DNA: TGTGCCAGCAGTTTAATATCAGGAAGGGGTATAGTGAGAGCTTTCTTT.

The CDR3 loop reads CASSRTGTGGNIQYF. Written as DNA, the CDR3 is TGTGCCAGCAGTCGGACCGGGACAGGGGGCAACATTCAGTACTTC. The chain joins TRBV6-5 to TRBJ2-4; 12 bases match TRBD1. Germline V gene sequence: CDR1 MNHEY, CDR2 SVGAGI. Trimming cost V 5 bases and J 7 bases; bases outside gene matches: 6. The CDR3 is made up of 15 amino acids.

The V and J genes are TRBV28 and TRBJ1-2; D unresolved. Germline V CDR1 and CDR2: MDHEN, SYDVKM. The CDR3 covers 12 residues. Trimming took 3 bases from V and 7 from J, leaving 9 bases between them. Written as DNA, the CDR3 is TGTGCCAGCAGTTTCCACTCTGTTGGCTACACCTTC. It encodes CASSFHSVGYTF.

CDR3 nucleotides: TGTGCCAGCAGTAATATAGCGGGACCCCCATACAATGAGCAGTTCTTC. Encoded protein: CASSNIAGPPYNEQFF. The V gene is TRBV27, the J gene TRBJ2-1; 8 nucleotides line up with TRBD2. V gave up 5 bases and J gave up 4 bases; unmatched junction bases: 10. CDR1 is MNHEY, CDR2 SMNVEV, per germline (reference sequence). CDR3 length equals 16 residues.

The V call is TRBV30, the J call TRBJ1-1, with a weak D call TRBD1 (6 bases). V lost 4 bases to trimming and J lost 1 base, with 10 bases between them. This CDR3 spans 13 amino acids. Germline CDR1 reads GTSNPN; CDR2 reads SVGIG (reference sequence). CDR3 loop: CAWKGDKNTEAFF. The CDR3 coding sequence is TGTGCCTGGAAAGGGGACAAGAACACTGAAGCTTTCTTT.

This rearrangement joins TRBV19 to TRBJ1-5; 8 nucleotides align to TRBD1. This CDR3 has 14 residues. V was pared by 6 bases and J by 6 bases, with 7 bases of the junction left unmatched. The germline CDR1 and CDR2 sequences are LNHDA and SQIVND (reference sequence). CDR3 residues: CASRIQGDGQPQHF. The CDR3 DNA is TGTGCCAGTAGGATACAGGGGGATGGTCAGCCCCAGCATTTT.

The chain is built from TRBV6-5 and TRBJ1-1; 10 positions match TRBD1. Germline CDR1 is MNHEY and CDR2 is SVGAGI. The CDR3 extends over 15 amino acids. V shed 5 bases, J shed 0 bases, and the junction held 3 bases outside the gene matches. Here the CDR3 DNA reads TGTGCCAGCAGTAGGGACAGGGGAATGAACACTGAAGCTTTCTTT. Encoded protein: CASSRDRGMNTEAFF.

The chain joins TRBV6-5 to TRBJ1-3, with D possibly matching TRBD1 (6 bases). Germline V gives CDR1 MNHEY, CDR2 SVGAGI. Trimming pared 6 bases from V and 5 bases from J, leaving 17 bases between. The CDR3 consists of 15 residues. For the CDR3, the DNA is TGTGCCAGCAGCATGGAGGGGGGGAGTAGAAACACCATATATTTT. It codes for CASSMEGGSRNTIYF.

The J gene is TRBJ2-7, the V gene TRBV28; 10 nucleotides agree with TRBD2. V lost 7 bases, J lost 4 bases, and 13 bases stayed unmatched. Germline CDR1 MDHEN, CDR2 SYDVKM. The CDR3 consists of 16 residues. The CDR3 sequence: CASTLYSSGSTYEQYF. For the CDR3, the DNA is TGTGCCAGCACTCTTTACTCTAGCGGGAGCACTTACGAGCAGTACTTC.

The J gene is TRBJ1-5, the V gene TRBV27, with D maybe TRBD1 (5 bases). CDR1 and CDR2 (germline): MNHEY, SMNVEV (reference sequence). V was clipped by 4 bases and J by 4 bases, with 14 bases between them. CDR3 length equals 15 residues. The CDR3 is CASSSQGRENQPQHF. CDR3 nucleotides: TGTGCCAGCAGTTCTCAGGGTCGGGAGAATCAGCCCCAGCATTTT.

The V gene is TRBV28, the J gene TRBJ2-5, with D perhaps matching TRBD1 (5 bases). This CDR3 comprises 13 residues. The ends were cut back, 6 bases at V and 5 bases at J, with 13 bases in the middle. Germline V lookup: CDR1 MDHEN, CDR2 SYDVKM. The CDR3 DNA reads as TGTGCCAGCAGCCTACCAGGGTTGGAGACCCAGTACTTC. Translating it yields CASSLPGLETQYF.

The CDR3 coding sequence is TGTGCCTGGACCAAAAGGGGGGGCTCCTACGAGCAGTACTTC. Encoded protein: CAWTKRGGSYEQYF. This chain links TRBV30 with TRBJ2-7, with TRBD2 as a possible D gene (7 bases). Germline V gene lookup returns CDR1 GTSNPN and CDR2 SVGIG (reference sequence). V dropped 4 bases and J dropped 0 bases, with 13 bases sitting between them. This CDR3 has 14 amino acids. The full variable domain, rest sourced from reference TRBV30 and TRBJ2-7, is SQTIHQWPATLVQPVGSPLSLECTVEGTSNPNLYWYRQAAGRGLQLLFYSVGIGQISSEVPQNLSASRPQDRQFILSSKKLLLSDSGFYLCAWTKRGGSYEQYFGPGTRLTVT.

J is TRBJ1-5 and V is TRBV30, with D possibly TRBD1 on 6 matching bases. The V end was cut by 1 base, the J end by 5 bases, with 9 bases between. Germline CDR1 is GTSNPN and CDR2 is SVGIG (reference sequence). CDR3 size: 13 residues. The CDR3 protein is CAWSGGLDQPQHF. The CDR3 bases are TGTGCCTGGAGTGGGGGGCTGGATCAGCCCCAGCATTTT.

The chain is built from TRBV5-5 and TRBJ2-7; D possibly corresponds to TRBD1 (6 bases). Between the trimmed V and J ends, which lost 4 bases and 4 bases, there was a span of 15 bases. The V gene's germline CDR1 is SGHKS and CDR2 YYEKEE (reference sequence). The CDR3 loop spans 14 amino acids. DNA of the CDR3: TGTGCCAGCAGCCAACCGGGACACCGATACGAGCAGTACTTC. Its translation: CASSQPGHRYEQYF.

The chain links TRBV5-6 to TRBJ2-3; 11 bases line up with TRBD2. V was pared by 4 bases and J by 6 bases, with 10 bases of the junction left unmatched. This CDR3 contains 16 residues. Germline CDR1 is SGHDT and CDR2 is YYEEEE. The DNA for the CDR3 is TGTGCCAGCAGCCGTACAGAACTAGCGGGAGTGGATACGCAGTATTTT. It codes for CASSRTELAGVDTQYF.

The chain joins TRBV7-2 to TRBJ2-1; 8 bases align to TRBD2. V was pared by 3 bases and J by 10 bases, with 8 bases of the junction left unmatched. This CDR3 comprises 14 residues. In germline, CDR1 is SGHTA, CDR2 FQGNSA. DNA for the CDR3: TGTGCCAGCAGCTTGCTCAGCGGGGGCTCGGAGCAGTTCTTC. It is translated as CASSLLSGGSEQFF. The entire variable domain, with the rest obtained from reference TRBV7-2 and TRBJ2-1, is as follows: GAGVSQSPSNKVTEKGKDVELRCDPISGHTALYWYRQSLGQGLEFLIYFQGNSAPDKSGLPSDRFSAERTGGSVSTLTIQRTQQEDSAVYLCASSLLSGGSEQFFGPGTRLTVL.

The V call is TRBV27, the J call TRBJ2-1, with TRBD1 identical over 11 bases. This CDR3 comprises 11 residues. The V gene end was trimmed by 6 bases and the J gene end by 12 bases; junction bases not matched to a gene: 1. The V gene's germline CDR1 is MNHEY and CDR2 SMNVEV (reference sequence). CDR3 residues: CASRGTGGQFF. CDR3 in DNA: TGTGCCAGCAGGGGGACAGGGGGGCAGTTCTTC.

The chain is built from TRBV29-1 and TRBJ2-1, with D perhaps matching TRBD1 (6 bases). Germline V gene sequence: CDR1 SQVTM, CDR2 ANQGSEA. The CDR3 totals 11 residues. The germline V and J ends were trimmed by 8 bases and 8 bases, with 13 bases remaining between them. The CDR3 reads CSLQGWDEQFF. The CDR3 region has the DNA TGCAGCCTTCAGGGGTGGGATGAGCAGTTCTTC.